This T cell receptor (beta chain) comes out of a study of cytomegalovirus exposure and HLA in healthy donors. About the research overall: The approximately 120 validation repertoires were reported in a later analysis to have been generated on the same platform as the roughly 700 first-cohort repertoires.

In the case of this clone: The antigen remains undetermined.

The donors were part of the validation cohort, which consisted of about 130 subjects and was separate from the first cohort of 666 subjects. Broader study findings: The listing of 160 or so TCR beta chains classed them as cytomegalovirus-associated. Many donors carried some public TCRs, although rarity characterized most TCR sequences.

V lost 8 bases to trimming and J lost 0 bases; unmatched junction nucleotides: 4. CDR3 length equals 15 residues. Germline-derived CDR1 and CDR2 are MNHNS and SASEGT. TCRdb keeps only in-frame clones here, not all; method: immunoSEQ multiplex PCR. The sample holds roughly 330,000 clones, 75% to 90% seen once. This receptor was taken from a woman aged 25 to 45 in good health and CMV-seropositive. The chain has TRBV6-1 and TRBJ2-5, with 12 bases aligning to TRBD2. Sequenced input: PBMCs. The CDR3 is CASRRLAGDQETQYF. The CDR3 DNA sequence: TGTGCCAGCCGCCGACTAGCGGGAGACCAAGAGACCCAGTACTTC.